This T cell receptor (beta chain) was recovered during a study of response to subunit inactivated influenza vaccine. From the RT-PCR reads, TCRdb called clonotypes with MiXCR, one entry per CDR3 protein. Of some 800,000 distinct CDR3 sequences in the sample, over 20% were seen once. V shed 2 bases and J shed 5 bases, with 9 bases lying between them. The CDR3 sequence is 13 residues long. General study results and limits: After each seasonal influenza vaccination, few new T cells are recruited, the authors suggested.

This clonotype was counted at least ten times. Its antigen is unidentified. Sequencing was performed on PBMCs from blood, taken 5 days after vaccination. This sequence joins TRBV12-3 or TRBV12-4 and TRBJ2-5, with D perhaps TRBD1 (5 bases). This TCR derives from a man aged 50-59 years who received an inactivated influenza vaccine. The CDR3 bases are TGTGCCAGCAGTTTATCAGGGTCGGAGACCCAGTACTTC. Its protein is CASSLSGSETQYF.